The rows below give T cell receptor beta chains drawn from one sample of a study of beta chain features in type 1 diabetes. Some clones are missing from TCRdb's copy, which holds only in-frame ones; the method was immunoSEQ multiplex PCR. The sample contains about 13,000 clones, about half of which appear only once. Material for sequencing was stem cell memory CD4+ T cells from blood. These receptors came from a man between 18 and 29 years old in good health. CDR3s include the opening cysteine and the closing phenylalanine or tryptophan. The order of the fields is clone size, V gene, CDR3 length, J gene, D gene, CDR3 DNA, CDR3 protein. A D gene is named only where the DNA matches it firmly. The size of a clone is reported for some rows only, either as once, few or many, or as a class for expanded clones.

clone size: .; V gene: TRBV11-2; CDR3 length: 15; J gene: TRBJ2-1; D gene: TRBD2; CDR3 DNA: TGTGCCAGCAGCGTCGGGCTAGCGGACTTCAATGAGCAGTTCTTC; CDR3 protein: CASSVGLADFNEQFF
clone size: .; V gene: TRBV11-2; CDR3 length: 15; J gene: TRBJ2-5; D gene: TRBD2; CDR3 DNA: TGTGCCAGCAGCTTAGCGCTAGCGGGGACTGAGACCCAGTACTTC; CDR3 protein: CASSLALAGTETQYF
clone size: .; V gene: TRBV14; CDR3 length: 16; J gene: TRBJ2-2; D gene: .; CDR3 DNA: TGTGCCAGCAGCGGAAGCAGGGGCGCGAACACCGGGGAGCTGTTTTTT; CDR3 protein: CASSGSRGANTGELFF
clone size: few; V gene: TRBV7-8; CDR3 length: 15; J gene: TRBJ1-2; D gene: TRBD1; CDR3 DNA: TGTGCCAGCAGCTTACCGGGACAGGGAATCTATGGCTACACCTTC; CDR3 protein: CASSLPGQGIYGYTF
clone size: .; V gene: TRBV6-5; CDR3 length: 14; J gene: TRBJ2-7; D gene: TRBD1; CDR3 DNA: TGTGCCAGCAGTCCACAGGGGTCCTCCTACGAGCAGTACTTC; CDR3 protein: CASSPQGSSYEQYF
clone size: .; V gene: TRBV10-3; CDR3 length: 18; J gene: TRBJ2-4; D gene: TRBD2; CDR3 DNA: TGTGCCATCAGTGACCCTAGCGGGGGGGCTGCGACCAAAAACATTCAGTACTTC; CDR3 protein: CAISDPSGGAATKNIQYF
clone size: .; V gene: TRBV2; CDR3 length: 14; J gene: TRBJ2-2; D gene: .; CDR3 DNA: TGTGCCAGCAGGCAGGGGTCGAACACCGGGGAGCTGTTTTTT; CDR3 protein: CASRQGSNTGELFF
clone size: .; V gene: TRBV23-1; CDR3 length: 17; J gene: TRBJ2-5; D gene: .; CDR3 DNA: TGCGCCAGCGTAGTCTTTTGGACAGAGTTCCTTATGGAGACCCAGTACTTC; CDR3 protein: CASVVFWTEFLMETQYF
clone size: .; V gene: TRBV2; CDR3 length: 14; J gene: TRBJ2-7; D gene: TRBD1; CDR3 DNA: TGTGCCAGCAGTCCGAGACAGGGGGCCTACGAGCAGTACTTC; CDR3 protein: CASSPRQGAYEQYF
clone size: few; V gene: TRBV6-5; CDR3 length: 13; J gene: TRBJ2-5; D gene: .; CDR3 DNA: TGTGCCAGCAGTTACCGGGATTGGGAGACCCAGTACTTC; CDR3 protein: CASSYRDWETQYF
clone size: once; V gene: TRBV5-5; CDR3 length: 13; J gene: TRBJ1-1; D gene: .; CDR3 DNA: TGTGCCAGCAGCTTTTCACTAGACACTGAAGCTTTCTTT; CDR3 protein: CASSFSLDTEAFF
clone size: .; V gene: TRBV4-3; CDR3 length: 16; J gene: TRBJ2-7; D gene: TRBD2; CDR3 DNA: TGCGCCAGCAGCCAAGGACTAGCGGGGGGGTCCTACGAGCAGTACTTC; CDR3 protein: CASSQGLAGGSYEQYF
clone size: .; V gene: TRBV10-3; CDR3 length: 14; J gene: TRBJ1-2; D gene: .; CDR3 DNA: TGTGCCATCAGCCCCACCGACAGGAACTATGGCTACACCTTC; CDR3 protein: CAISPTDRNYGYTF
clone size: few; V gene: TRBV28; CDR3 length: 15; J gene: TRBJ2-7; D gene: .; CDR3 DNA: TGTGCCAGCAGGAGAACAGAAGGAAGCTCCTACGAGCAGTACTTC; CDR3 protein: CASRRTEGSSYEQYF
clone size: few; V gene: TRBV10-3; CDR3 length: 15; J gene: TRBJ2-5; D gene: TRBD1; CDR3 DNA: TGTGCCATCAGTGAGTTGGCAGGGGGCTACGAGACCCAGTACTTC; CDR3 protein: CAISELAGGYETQYF
clone size: .; V gene: TRBV5-1; CDR3 length: 15; J gene: TRBJ2-2; D gene: TRBD1; CDR3 DNA: TGCGCCAGCAGCCCCGGACAGGGTCGGACCGGGGAGCTGTTTTTT; CDR3 protein: CASSPGQGRTGELFF
clone size: few; V gene: TRBV4-2; CDR3 length: 16; J gene: TRBJ2-3; D gene: TRBD2; CDR3 DNA: TGTGCCAGCAGCCAAGATCTTGCGGGGGGCACAGATACGCAGTATTTT; CDR3 protein: CASSQDLAGGTDTQYF
clone size: .; V gene: TRBV29-1; CDR3 length: 14; J gene: TRBJ2-3; D gene: .; CDR3 DNA: TGCAGCGTTGTTTGGGCGGGGACCACAGATACGCAGTATTTT; CDR3 protein: CSVVWAGTTDTQYF
clone size: few; V gene: TRBV14; CDR3 length: 14; J gene: TRBJ1-3; D gene: .; CDR3 DNA: TGTGCCAGCAGCGAGAACAGTGCTGGAAACACCATATATTTT; CDR3 protein: CASSENSAGNTIYF
clone size: few; V gene: TRBV19; CDR3 length: 14; J gene: TRBJ1-1; D gene: .; CDR3 DNA: TGTGCCAGTAAGACAGGTGCGAAGGAGGACGTAGCTTTCTTT; CDR3 protein: CASKTGAKEDVAFF
clone size: .; V gene: TRBV5-1; CDR3 length: 14; J gene: TRBJ1-3; D gene: .; CDR3 DNA: TGCGCCAGCAGACAACAGGTCTCTGGAAACACCATATATTTT; CDR3 protein: CASRQQVSGNTIYF
clone size: .; V gene: TRBV7-2; CDR3 length: 15; J gene: TRBJ2-5; D gene: .; CDR3 DNA: TGTGCCAGCAGCTTAGGGACTCCTATTCAAGAGACCCAGTACTTC; CDR3 protein: CASSLGTPIQETQYF
clone size: .; V gene: TRBV5-5; CDR3 length: 13; J gene: TRBJ2-1; D gene: .; CDR3 DNA: TGTGCCAGCTCCTTTGGAGGGGCGAATGAGCAGTTCTTC; CDR3 protein: CASSFGGANEQFF
clone size: .; V gene: TRBV2; CDR3 length: 12; J gene: TRBJ1-4; D gene: TRBD1; CDR3 DNA: TGTGCCAGCAGTGCCTTCGACAGGGGTCCGTTTTTT; CDR3 protein: CASSAFDRGPFF
clone size: .; V gene: TRBV4-3; CDR3 length: 16; J gene: TRBJ1-4; D gene: .; CDR3 DNA: TGCGCCAGCAGCACATACAGGGAAGCAACTAATGAAAAACTGTTTTTT; CDR3 protein: CASSTYREATNEKLFF
clone size: .; V gene: TRBV4-3; CDR3 length: 15; J gene: TRBJ2-5; D gene: TRBD2; CDR3 DNA: TGCGCCAGCAGCCACTCGGGGGGGCCAGGGGAGACCCAGTACTTC; CDR3 protein: CASSHSGGPGETQYF
clone size: few; V gene: TRBV18; CDR3 length: 15; J gene: TRBJ1-6; D gene: .; CDR3 DNA: TGTGCCAGCTCCCAGGGCGCGCAGAATGGTTCACCCCTCCACTTT; CDR3 protein: CASSQGAQNGSPLHF
clone size: .; V gene: TRBV5-8; CDR3 length: 15; J gene: TRBJ2-3; D gene: .; CDR3 DNA: TGTGCCAGCAGCTTAAGCGGAGGACCCACAGATACGCAGTATTTT; CDR3 protein: CASSLSGGPTDTQYF
clone size: few; V gene: TRBV29-1; CDR3 length: 12; J gene: TRBJ2-1; D gene: TRBD1; CDR3 DNA: TGCAGCGCCGGGGACAGGGGTCAAGAGCAGTTCTTC; CDR3 protein: CSAGDRGQEQFF
clone size: .; V gene: TRBV5-8; CDR3 length: 17; J gene: TRBJ2-5; D gene: TRBD2; CDR3 DNA: TGTGCCAGCAGCTTGTCTCAGGGCCTCCGGGGGGAAGAGACCCAGTACTTC; CDR3 protein: CASSLSQGLRGEETQYF
clone size: .; V gene: TRBV6-1; CDR3 length: 15; J gene: TRBJ2-7; D gene: TRBD2; CDR3 DNA: TGTGCCAGCAGACACACTAGCGGGGGCCCCCTCGAGCAGTACTTC; CDR3 protein: CASRHTSGGPLEQYF
clone size: .; V gene: TRBV7-2; CDR3 length: 15; J gene: TRBJ1-6; D gene: TRBD1; CDR3 DNA: TGTGCCAGCAGCCTCAGAGGACAGGGGAATTCACCCCTCCACTTT; CDR3 protein: CASSLRGQGNSPLHF
clone size: .; V gene: TRBV29-1; CDR3 length: 13; J gene: TRBJ2-1; D gene: TRBD1; CDR3 DNA: TGCAGCGCCCTTAGGACAGGCTACAATGAGCAGTTCTTC; CDR3 protein: CSALRTGYNEQFF
clone size: .; V gene: TRBV7-3; CDR3 length: 12; J gene: TRBJ2-3; D gene: .; CDR3 DNA: TGTGCCAGCAGCCCAGGCACAGATACGCAGTATTTT; CDR3 protein: CASSPGTDTQYF
clone size: few; V gene: TRBV6-6; CDR3 length: 15; J gene: TRBJ1-5; D gene: .; CDR3 DNA: TGTGCCAGCAGTTACGACAGAAATAGCAATCAGCCCCAGCATTTT; CDR3 protein: CASSYDRNSNQPQHF
clone size: .; V gene: TRBV27; CDR3 length: 13; J gene: TRBJ2-5; D gene: .; CDR3 DNA: TGTGCCAGCAGGCCGGGGATGGAGGAGACCCAGTACTTC; CDR3 protein: CASRPGMEETQYF
clone size: .; V gene: TRBV18; CDR3 length: 14; J gene: TRBJ2-7; D gene: TRBD1; CDR3 DNA: TGTGCCAGCTCACCAGGGACAGGGGAATACGAGCAGTACTTC; CDR3 protein: CASSPGTGEYEQYF
clone size: .; V gene: TRBV18; CDR3 length: 16; J gene: TRBJ2-2; D gene: TRBD2; CDR3 DNA: TGTGCCAGCTCACCAGGCCTAGCGGTCAACACCGGGGAGCTGTTTTTT; CDR3 protein: CASSPGLAVNTGELFF
clone size: .; V gene: TRBV7-9; CDR3 length: 13; J gene: TRBJ2-7; D gene: .; CDR3 DNA: TGTGCCAGCAGCTTGCGGTCAGCCGACGAGCAGTACTTC; CDR3 protein: CASSLRSADEQYF